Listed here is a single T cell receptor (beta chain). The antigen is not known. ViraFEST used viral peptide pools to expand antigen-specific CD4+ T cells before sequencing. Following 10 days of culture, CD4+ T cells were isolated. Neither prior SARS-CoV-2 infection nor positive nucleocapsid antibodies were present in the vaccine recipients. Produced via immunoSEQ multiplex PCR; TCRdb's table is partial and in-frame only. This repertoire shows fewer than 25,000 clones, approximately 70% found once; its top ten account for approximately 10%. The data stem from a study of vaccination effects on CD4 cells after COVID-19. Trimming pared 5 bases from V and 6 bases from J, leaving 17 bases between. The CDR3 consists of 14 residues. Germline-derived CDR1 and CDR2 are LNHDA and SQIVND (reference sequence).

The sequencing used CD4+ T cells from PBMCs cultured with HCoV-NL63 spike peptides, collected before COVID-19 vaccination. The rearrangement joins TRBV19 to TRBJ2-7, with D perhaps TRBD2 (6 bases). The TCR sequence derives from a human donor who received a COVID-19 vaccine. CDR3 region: CASSSTGLLGEQYF. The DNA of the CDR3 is TGTGCCAGTAGTTCGACGGGACTCTTAGGCGAGCAGTACTTC. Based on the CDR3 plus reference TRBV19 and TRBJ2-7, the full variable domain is DGGITQSPKYLFRKEGQNVTLSCEQNLNHDAMYWYRQDPGQGLRLIYYSQIVNDFQKGDIAEGYSVSREKKESFPLTVTSAQKNPTAFYLCASSSTGLLGEQYFGPGTRLTVT.